The 16 T cell receptor beta chains below all came from one sample that was sequenced in a study of T cell responses to AZD1222 COVID-19 vaccine. TCRdb's table, derived via immunoSEQ multiplex PCR, lists solely in-frame clones and lacks some. The sample holds about 110,000 clones, about 92% seen once. The source was peripheral blood, collected on day 0 of MenACWY control vaccination. The receptor set was obtained from an adult in good health.

The gene calls are TRBV27 and TRBJ2-1; the match to TRBD1 covers 7 bases. The CDR3 length is 12 residues. The germline V gene encodes CDR1 MNHEY and CDR2 SMNVEV (reference sequence). The V and J ends lost 4 bases and 12 bases, in that order; junction bases with no gene match: 6. CDR3 region: CASSSRDSRQFF. CDR3 bases: TGTGCCAGCAGTTCCCGGGACAGCCGGCAGTTCTTC.

The chain couples TRBV5-1 to TRBJ1-1; 8 bases fit TRBD1. The CDR3 loop spans 14 amino acids. Germline CDR1 reads SGHRS; CDR2 reads YFSETQ. The junction had 6 bases not matched to a gene; V was cut back by 4 bases and J by 4 bases. The CDR3 loop reads CASSPLQGGTEAFF. In DNA form, the CDR3 reads TGCGCCAGCAGCCCCCTACAGGGGGGCACTGAAGCTTTCTTT.

This chain connects TRBV27 to TRBJ1-1, with D perhaps TRBD1 (6 bases). The V end lost 3 bases, the J end lost 0 bases, and 17 bases lay between the germline ends. Germline V gene data show CDR1 as MNHEY and CDR2 as SMNVEV (reference sequence). There are 17 residues in the CDR3. For the CDR3, the DNA is TGTGCCAGCAGTTTCGCAGGGGCACTTAGATTGAACACTGAAGCTTTCTTT. It is translated as CASSFAGALRLNTEAFF.

The rearrangement uses TRBV7-2 and TRBJ2-3, with 14 bases fitting TRBD2. This CDR3 is 17 amino acids long. Germline V lookup: CDR1 SGHTA, CDR2 FQGNSA. With V trimmed by 0 bases and J by 9 bases, 8 bases remained unmatched. CDR3 DNA sequence: TGTGCCAGCAGCTTAGCGCGGGGACTAGCGGGGGAAAGGACGCAGTATTTT. Translation gives CASSLARGLAGERTQYF. The full variable domain, its missing parts supplied by reference TRBV7-2 and TRBJ2-3, is GAGVSQSPSNKVTEKGKDVELRCDPISGHTALYWYRQSLGQGLEFLIYFQGNSAPDKSGLPSDRFSAERTGGSVSTLTIQRTQQEDSAVYLCASSLARGLAGERTQYFGPGTRLTVL.

This clone has more than one count but fewer than ten. V is TRBV6-5 and J is TRBJ1-1; D unclear. This CDR3 has 14 residues. V dropped 6 bases and J dropped 2 bases, with 13 bases sitting between them. Germline assignment: CDR1 MNHEY and CDR2 SVGAGI. The CDR3 DNA is TGTGCCAGCAGGTATTATGGAGGAAACACTGAAGCTTTCTTT. This codes for CASRYYGGNTEAFF.

This chain connects TRBV10-1 to TRBJ2-5; 7 bases are shared with TRBD2. With 8 bases clipped from V and 1 base from J, the junction kept 4 bases outside the gene matches. The CDR3 runs to 13 residues. Per germline, CDR1 WNHNN and CDR2 SYGVQD (reference sequence). CDR3 sequence (DNA): TGCGCCAGCGCGTCGGGGGGCCAAGAGACCCAGTACTTC. As protein: CASASGGQETQYF.

The chain couples TRBV4-2 to TRBJ1-1; TRBD1 might be the D (6 bases). CDR1 and CDR2 from the germline V gene are LGHNA and YNFKEQ. This CDR3 has 14 residues. Trimming pared 0 bases from V and 5 bases from J, leaving 10 bases between. The CDR3 sequence is CASSQEGARTEAFF. The DNA for the CDR3 is TGTGCCAGCAGCCAAGAGGGGGCTCGGACTGAAGCTTTCTTT.

This sequence joins TRBV2 and TRBJ2-7; D is uncertain. CDR3 size: 14 residues. CDR1 SNHLY and CDR2 FYNNEI come from the germline V gene. The ends were cut back, 7 bases at V and 4 bases at J, with 17 bases in the middle. The DNA for the CDR3 is TGTGCCAGCAATCCAACCCTCAAGGGTTACGAGCAGTACTTC. Translation: CASNPTLKGYEQYF.

This chain links TRBV11-2 with TRBJ2-5; D gene unclear. This CDR3 is built from 13 residues. V was trimmed by 0 bases and J by 3 bases, leaving 5 bases between them. Per germline, CDR1 SGHAT and CDR2 FQNNGV. The CDR3, as DNA: TGTGCCAGCAGCTTAGAGCGAAAAGAGACCCAGTACTTC. Amino acids: CASSLERKETQYF.

The chain has TRBV10-3 and TRBJ2-1; D perhaps matches TRBD2 (6 bases). V was shortened by 4 bases and J by 1 base, with 11 bases between the two germline ends. CDR1 and CDR2 from the germline V gene are ENHRY and SYGVKD. The CDR3 is made up of 15 amino acids. Here the CDR3 reads CAISGGEESYNEQFF. The CDR3 bases are TGTGCCATCAGTGGAGGGGAGGAATCCTACAATGAGCAGTTCTTC.

The rearrangement links TRBV7-2 to TRBJ2-6; D possibly corresponds to TRBD1 (5 bases). The germline V gene has CDR1 SGHTA and CDR2 FQGNSA. This CDR3 comprises 14 residues. Trimming shortened V by 4 bases and J by 3 bases, and 7 bases separated the two germline ends. The CDR3 is CASSSQGGANVLTF. The CDR3 DNA follows: TGTGCCAGCAGCTCCCAGGGTGGGGCCAACGTCCTGACTTTC. The complete variable domain, with remaining parts taken from reference TRBV7-2 and TRBJ2-6, reads GAGVSQSPSNKVTEKGKDVELRCDPISGHTALYWYRQSLGQGLEFLIYFQGNSAPDKSGLPSDRFSAERTGGSVSTLTIQRTQQEDSAVYLCASSSQGGANVLTFGAGSRLTVL.

The V gene is TRBV9, the J gene TRBJ2-7; tentative D call: TRBD1 (5 bases). There are 15 residues in the CDR3. The germline CDR1 and CDR2 sequences are SGDLS and YYNGEE. The ends were cut back, 0 bases at V and 1 base at J, with 11 bases in the middle. CDR3 nucleotide sequence: TGTGCCAGCAGCGTAGGAGAAGGGGTATCCTACGAGCAGTACTTC. The encoded protein is CASSVGEGVSYEQYF.

The rearrangement links TRBV7-6 to TRBJ1-1; 8 bases line up with TRBD1. Losses at the gene ends were 1 base for V and 0 bases for J; bases not matched to a gene: 4. Germline assignment: CDR1 SGHVS and CDR2 FNYEAQ. The CDR3 extends over 16 amino acids. DNA of the CDR3: TGTGCCAGCAGCTTAGATCGGACAGGGCTGAACACTGAAGCTTTCTTT. It translates to CASSLDRTGLNTEAFF.

The chain recombines TRBV28 with TRBJ1-1; no firm D call. Trimming pared 3 bases from V and 0 bases from J, leaving 8 bases between. This CDR3 is built from 14 residues. Germline V lookup: CDR1 MDHEN, CDR2 SYDVKM. The CDR3 loop is CASSLASLNTEAFF. DNA for the CDR3: TGTGCCAGCAGTTTGGCTTCTCTGAACACTGAAGCTTTCTTT.

The rearrangement links TRBV5-1 to TRBJ1-1; TRBD1 might be the D (6 bases). Germline CDR1 reads SGHRS; CDR2 reads YFSETQ. V was trimmed by 5 bases and J by 0 bases, leaving 11 bases between them. This CDR3 is built from 14 residues. The CDR3 region has the DNA TGCGCCAGCAGACGGGACATAGTGAACACTGAAGCTTTCTTT. It translates to CASRRDIVNTEAFF.

The chain uses TRBV5-1 and TRBJ1-6; the match to TRBD1 covers 12 bases. With 3 bases clipped from V and 9 bases from J, the junction kept 1 base outside the gene matches. This CDR3 has 14 residues. Germline lookup yields CDR1 SGHRS and CDR2 YFSETQ. The chain's CDR3 is CASSSGQGASPLHF. The CDR3 region has the DNA TGCGCCAGCAGCTCGGGACAGGGGGCTTCACCCCTCCACTTT.